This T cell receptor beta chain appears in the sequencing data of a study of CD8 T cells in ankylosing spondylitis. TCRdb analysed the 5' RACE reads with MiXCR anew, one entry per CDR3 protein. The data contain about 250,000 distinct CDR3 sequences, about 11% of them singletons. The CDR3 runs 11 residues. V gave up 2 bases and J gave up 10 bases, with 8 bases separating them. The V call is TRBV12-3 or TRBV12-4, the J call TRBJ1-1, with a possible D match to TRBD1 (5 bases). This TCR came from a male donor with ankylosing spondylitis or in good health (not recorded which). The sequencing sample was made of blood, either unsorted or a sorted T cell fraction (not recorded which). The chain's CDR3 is CASSLRQGAFF. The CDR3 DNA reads TGTGCCAGCAGTTTAAGGCAGGGAGCTTTCTTT.